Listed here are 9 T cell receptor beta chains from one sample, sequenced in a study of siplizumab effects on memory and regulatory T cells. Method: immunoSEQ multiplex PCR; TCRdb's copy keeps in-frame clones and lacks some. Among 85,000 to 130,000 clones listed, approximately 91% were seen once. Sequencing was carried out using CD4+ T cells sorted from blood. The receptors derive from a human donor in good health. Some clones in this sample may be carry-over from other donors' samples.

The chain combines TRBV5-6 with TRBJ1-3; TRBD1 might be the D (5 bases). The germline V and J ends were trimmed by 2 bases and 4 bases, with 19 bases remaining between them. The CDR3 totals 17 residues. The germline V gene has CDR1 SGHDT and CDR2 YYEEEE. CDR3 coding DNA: TGTGCCAGCAGCTTAGGGATGGGGAGAGGGGCCGGAAACACCATATATTTT. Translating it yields CASSLGMGRGAGNTIYF.

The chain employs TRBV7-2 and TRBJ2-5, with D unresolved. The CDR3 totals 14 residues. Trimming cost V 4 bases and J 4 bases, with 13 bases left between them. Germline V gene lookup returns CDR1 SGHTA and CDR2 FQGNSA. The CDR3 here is CASSSRPTPETQYF. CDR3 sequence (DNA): TGTGCCAGCAGCTCTCGACCGACTCCAGAGACCCAGTACTTC.

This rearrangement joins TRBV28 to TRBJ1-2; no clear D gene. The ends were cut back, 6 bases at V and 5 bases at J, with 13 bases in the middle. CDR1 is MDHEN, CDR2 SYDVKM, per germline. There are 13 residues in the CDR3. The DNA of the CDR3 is TGTGCCAGCAGCCCCTTTGGGAAATATGGCTACACCTTC. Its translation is CASSPFGKYGYTF.

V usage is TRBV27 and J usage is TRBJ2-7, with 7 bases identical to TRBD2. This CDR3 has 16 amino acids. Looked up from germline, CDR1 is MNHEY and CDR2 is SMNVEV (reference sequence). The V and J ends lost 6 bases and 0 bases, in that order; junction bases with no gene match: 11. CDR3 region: CASRPPGKRGSYEQYF. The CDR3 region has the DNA TGTGCCAGCAGACCGCCGGGGAAGCGGGGCTCCTACGAGCAGTACTTC.

The CDR3, as DNA: TGTGCCAGCTCACCTTCCGGCTCCGGAGGGAACACTGAAGCTTTCTTT. Protein product: CASSPSGSGGNTEAFF. The V and J genes are TRBV18 and TRBJ1-1; D unresolved. This CDR3 region has 16 residues. V lost 3 bases, J lost 1 base, and 15 bases lay in between. Per germline, CDR1 KGHSH and CDR2 LQKENI.

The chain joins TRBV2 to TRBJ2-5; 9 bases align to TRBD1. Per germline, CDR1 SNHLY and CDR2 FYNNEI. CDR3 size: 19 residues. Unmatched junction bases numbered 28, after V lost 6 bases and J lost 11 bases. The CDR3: CASRHDFPGQGPHSEEQYF. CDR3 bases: TGTGCCAGCAGGCACGACTTCCCGGGACAGGGTCCCCATTCGGAGGAGCAGTACTTC.

CDR3 nucleotides: TGTGCCAGCTTTAAGCAAGGGGAGCAATTCCAAGAGACCCAGTACTTC. As protein: CASFKQGEQFQETQYF. The V gene is TRBV28, the J gene TRBJ2-5; perhaps D is TRBD1 or TRBD2 (5 bases each). The germline V gene has CDR1 MDHEN and CDR2 SYDVKM. Trimming removed 8 bases at V and 1 base at J, with 20 bases between. The CDR3 contains 16 residues.

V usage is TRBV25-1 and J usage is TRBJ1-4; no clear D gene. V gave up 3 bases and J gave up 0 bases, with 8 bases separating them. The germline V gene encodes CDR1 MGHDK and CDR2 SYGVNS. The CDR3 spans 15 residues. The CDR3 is CASSDGRTTNEKLFF. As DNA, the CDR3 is TGTGCCAGCAGTGATGGACGGACAACTAATGAAAAACTGTTTTTT.

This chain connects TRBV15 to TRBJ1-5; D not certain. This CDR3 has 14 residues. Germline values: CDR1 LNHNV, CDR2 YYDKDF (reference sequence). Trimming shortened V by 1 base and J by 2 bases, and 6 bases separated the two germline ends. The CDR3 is CATSRVGGNQPQHF. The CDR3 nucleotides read TGTGCCACCAGCAGAGTGGGAGGCAATCAGCCCCAGCATTTT.